The T cell receptor (beta chain) under discussion was sequenced for a study of identical twins. Between the trimmed V and J ends, which lost 0 bases and 8 bases, there was a span of 11 bases. This CDR3 spans 14 amino acids. Germline CDR1 reads LGHDT; CDR2 reads YNNKEL (reference sequence). Note on this clonotype: Its antigen is unknown.

Each donor was a healthy Caucasian. Notes on the study in general: Conclusions rested on cross-sectional statistics rather than following the same donors. Clonotypes of the beta chain that were abundant in cord blood carried fewer insertions (memory repertoires showed none).

Unique molecular identifiers were present on cDNA, and template switching added a universal primer site. MiXCR, run by TCRdb on the 5' RACE reads, gives a single entry per CDR3 protein. The profile shows some 590,000 distinct CDR3 sequences, approximately 9.6% of them singletons. This same sample was also part of a study on yellow fever vaccine responses in identical twins.

The source material was PBMCs. This chain connects TRBV3-1 to TRBJ2-1; no definite D call. This receptor was taken from a young woman in good health. CDR3 sequence: CASSQDQVHYEQFF. CDR3 nucleotides: TGTGCCAGCAGCCAAGATCAGGTTCATTATGAGCAGTTCTTC.